Reported below is one T cell receptor (beta chain). Its antigen is not identified. Assay: immunoSEQ multiplex PCR; the TCRdb copy retains only in-frame clones and omits some. The data hold more than 60,000 clones, with around 83% observed a single time. CDR1 GTSNPN and CDR2 SVGIG come from the germline V gene (reference sequence). Trimming removed 5 bases from V and 1 base from J; junction bases left unmatched: 0. CDR3 size: 12 residues. These data are taken from a study of OX40 agonist ivuxolimab in advanced cancers. Whole-study findings and limits: Partly responding patients at 0.1-3.0 mg/kg showed some of the smallest clonal expansion.

Autoimmune disease history or systemic immunosuppression disqualified patients. The study sampled blood at baseline, cycle 4 day 1, and cycle 7 day 1. The sequence came from an adult with an advanced solid tumor such as melanoma, head and neck, liver or kidney cancer. Here the sequenced sample was CD4+ or CD8+ T cells sorted from blood, taken in a trial of the OX40 agonist ivuxolimab. The V and J genes are TRBV30 and TRBJ1-1; 8 nucleotides agree with TRBD1. The CDR3 is CAWDRGNTEAFF. CDR3 in DNA: TGTGCCTGGGACAGGGGGAACACTGAAGCTTTCTTT.